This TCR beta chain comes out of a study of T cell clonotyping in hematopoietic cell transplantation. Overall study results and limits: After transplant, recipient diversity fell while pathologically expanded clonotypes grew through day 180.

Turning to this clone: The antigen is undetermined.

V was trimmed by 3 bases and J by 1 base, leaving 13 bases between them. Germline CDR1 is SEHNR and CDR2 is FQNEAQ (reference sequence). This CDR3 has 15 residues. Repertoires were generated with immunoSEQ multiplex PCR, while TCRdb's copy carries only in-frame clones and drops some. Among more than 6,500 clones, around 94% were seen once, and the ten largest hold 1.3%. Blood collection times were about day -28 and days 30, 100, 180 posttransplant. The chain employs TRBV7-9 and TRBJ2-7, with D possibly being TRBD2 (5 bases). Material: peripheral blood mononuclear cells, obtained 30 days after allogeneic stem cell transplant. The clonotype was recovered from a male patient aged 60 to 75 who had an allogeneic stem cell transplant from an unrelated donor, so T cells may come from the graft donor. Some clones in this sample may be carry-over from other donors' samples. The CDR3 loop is CASSFWGDRSYEQYF. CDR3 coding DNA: TGTGCCAGCAGCTTTTGGGGAGACCGGTCCTACGAGCAGTACTTC. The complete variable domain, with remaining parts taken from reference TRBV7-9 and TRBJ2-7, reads DTGVSQNPRHKITKRGQNVTFRCDPISEHNRLYWYRQTLGQGPEFLTYFQNEAQLEKSRLLSDRFSAERPKGSFSTLEIQRTEQGDSAMYLCASSFWGDRSYEQYFGPGTRLTVT.